This is a list of T cell receptor beta chains from one sample in a study of cytomegalovirus exposure and HLA in healthy donors. Generated by immunoSEQ multiplex PCR, the TCRdb table keeps only in-frame clones and is missing some. In the table there are some 90,000 clones, around 84% of which are singletons. Sequenced sample: PBMCs. The receptors here all came from a human donor in good health. CDR3s include the opening cysteine and the closing phenylalanine or tryptophan. A D gene is named only where the DNA matches it firmly. Some rows have no size entry. The others give once, few or many, or a class for an expanded clone.

TGCGCCAGCAGCCAAGAGCGAAGCAATCAGCCCCAGCATTTT | CASSQERSNQPQHF | TRBJ1-5 | - | TRBV4-3 | -
TGTGCCAGCAGTTTACAGGGCTCCGGGGAGCTGTTTTTT | CASSLQGSGELFF | TRBJ2-2 | - | TRBV2 | -
TGTGCCAGCAGTGCCGGACTAGCGGGATTTAACACCGGGGAGCTGTTTTTT | CASSAGLAGFNTGELFF | TRBJ2-2 | - | TRBV25-1 | TRBD2
TGCGCCAGCAGCTCCGGGACAGGAGGACAGCCCCAGCATTTT | CASSSGTGGQPQHF | TRBJ1-5 | - | TRBV5-1 | TRBD1
TGTGCCAGCAGCCCCCTCGGGGGGGGCTACCTCTATGGCTACACCTTC | CASSPLGGGYLYGYTF | TRBJ1-2 | - | TRBV7-9 | -
TGCGCCAGCAGCGCCGGACTAGCGGTGGAGCAGTACTTC | CASSAGLAVEQYF | TRBJ2-7 | - | TRBV5-1 | TRBD2
TGTGCCAGTAGTCCTGCCGACGGGAACTATGGCTACACCTTC | CASSPADGNYGYTF | TRBJ1-2 | - | TRBV19 | -
TGTGCCAGCAACTCCGGAGCGGGAGTTGGGAAGCAGTACTTC | CASNSGAGVGKQYF | TRBJ2-7 | - | TRBV28 | TRBD2
TGTGCCAGCAGCGTAGCGCGGGGTTTAGATGGCTACACCTTC | CASSVARGLDGYTF | TRBJ1-2 | - | TRBV9 | -
TGTGCCAGTACTAGCGGGGGGGTGGATGAGCAGTTCTTC | CASTSGGVDEQFF | TRBJ2-1 | - | TRBV2 | TRBD2
TGTGCCAGCACCCAGGGACAGGGGGTAGGAGGCTACACCTTC | CASTQGQGVGGYTF | TRBJ1-2 | - | TRBV28 | TRBD1
TGTGCCAGCAGTGAAACGGTAAACACTGAAGCTTTCTTT | CASSETVNTEAFF | TRBJ1-1 | once | TRBV6-1 | -
TGTGCCAGCGGGCGCCTGCAGTCTGAAGCTTTCTTT | CASGRLQSEAFF | TRBJ1-1 | - | TRBV6-1 | -
TGTGCCAGCAGCCAAGAAGACTATTCCTACGAGCAGTACTTC | CASSQEDYSYEQYF | TRBJ2-7 | - | TRBV4-2 | -
TGTGCCAGCAGTTACTCGACCCAGCGGATGGGAGAGACCCAGTACTTC | CASSYSTQRMGETQYF | TRBJ2-5 | - | TRBV6-5 | -
TGTGCCAGCAGGGGGACAGGGGGGGGTAATGAGCAGTTCTTC | CASRGTGGGNEQFF | TRBJ2-1 | once | TRBV27 | TRBD1
TGCGCCAGCAGCCAAGATTCCAGTCGCACTGAAGCTTTCTTT | CASSQDSSRTEAFF | TRBJ1-1 | few | TRBV4-1 | -
TGTGCCAGCAGCCGACCGACTGGGCGGGGAGGGACGCAGTATTTT | CASSRPTGRGGTQYF | TRBJ2-3 | - | TRBV7-2 | TRBD2
TGTGCCAGCAGTCTTGGACAGCTTGCAACTAATGAAAAACTGTTTTTT | CASSLGQLATNEKLFF | TRBJ1-4 | - | TRBV28 | -
TGTGCCTCTCGACTCCCCCCTAACTATGGCTACACCTTC | CASRLPPNYGYTF | TRBJ1-2 | - | TRBV30 | -
TGTGCCAGTAGGCCGGGCCCCGGGAACGGGGAGCTGTTTTTT | CASRPGPGNGELFF | TRBJ2-2 | - | TRBV19 | -
TGCAGCGCATCTATTGCAGGGGGGATGAACACTGAAGCTTTCTTT | CSASIAGGMNTEAFF | TRBJ1-1 | - | TRBV29-1 | TRBD1
TGTGCCAGCAGTTACACCGGGACAGGGTACCGCGAGCAGTACTTC | CASSYTGTGYREQYF | TRBJ2-7 | few | TRBV6-6 | TRBD1
TGTGCCTGGAGTGTCCGACTAGCGCTCACAGATACGCAGTATTTT | CAWSVRLALTDTQYF | TRBJ2-3 | few | TRBV30 | TRBD2
TGTGCCAGCAGCGAAGGGGGGGGGAACACTGAAGCTTTCTTT | CASSEGGGNTEAFF | TRBJ1-1 | once | TRBV7-6 | -
TGTGCCAGCAGTCCCGGACAGGGCTGGGAAAAACTGTTTTTT | CASSPGQGWEKLFF | TRBJ1-4 | - | TRBV28 | TRBD1
TGTGCCAGCACTCAAGGTTACGGGATTGGGGATACGCAGTATTTT | CASTQGYGIGDTQYF | TRBJ2-3 | - | TRBV27 | -
TGTGCCAGTAGTGTAACCGGGACAGGGACCTACGAGCAGTACTTC | CASSVTGTGTYEQYF | TRBJ2-7 | once | TRBV19 | TRBD1
TGCGCCAGCAGCTTGGGGCTGACTAGCGAAGTCTACAATGAGCAGTTCTTC | CASSLGLTSEVYNEQFF | TRBJ2-1 | few | TRBV5-1 | TRBD2
TGTGCCAGCAGCTTGGTTCACTCGGGGGCTGGAAACACCATATATTTT | CASSLVHSGAGNTIYF | TRBJ1-3 | - | TRBV5-5 | -
TGTGCCAGCAGCTCTGGACAGGGAGAAAATCAGCCCCAGCATTTT | CASSSGQGENQPQHF | TRBJ1-5 | - | TRBV7-9 | TRBD1
TGCGCCAGCAGCGCGACTAGCGGGGGCCCCTACGAGCAGTACTTC | CASSATSGGPYEQYF | TRBJ2-7 | - | TRBV5-1 | TRBD2